The clone carrying this T cell receptor beta chain was observed many times. A single record per CDR3 protein comes from TCRdb applying MiXCR to the 5' RACE reads. This table holds about 21,000 distinct CDR3 sequences, 4.5% to 5% found once. These data belong to a study of early T cells in non-severe SARS-CoV-2 infection. Across the study: Sequencing was performed on bulk RNA from unsorted whole blood, leaving chains unpaired.

Germline values: CDR1 LGHNA, CDR2 YSLEER. This CDR3 is 19 amino acids long. V lost 0 bases, J lost 0 bases, and 15 bases lay in between. What was sequenced was whole blood. The TCR originated in an adult who was a healthcare worker with PCR-confirmed SARS-CoV-2 infection or an uninfected control (not recorded which). V is TRBV4-3 and J is TRBJ1-6; D is uncertain. The CDR3 loop reads CASSQDAPSSSSYNSPLHF. CDR3 in DNA: TGCGCCAGCAGCCAAGATGCCCCCTCTTCGAGCTCCTATAATTCACCCCTCCACTTT.